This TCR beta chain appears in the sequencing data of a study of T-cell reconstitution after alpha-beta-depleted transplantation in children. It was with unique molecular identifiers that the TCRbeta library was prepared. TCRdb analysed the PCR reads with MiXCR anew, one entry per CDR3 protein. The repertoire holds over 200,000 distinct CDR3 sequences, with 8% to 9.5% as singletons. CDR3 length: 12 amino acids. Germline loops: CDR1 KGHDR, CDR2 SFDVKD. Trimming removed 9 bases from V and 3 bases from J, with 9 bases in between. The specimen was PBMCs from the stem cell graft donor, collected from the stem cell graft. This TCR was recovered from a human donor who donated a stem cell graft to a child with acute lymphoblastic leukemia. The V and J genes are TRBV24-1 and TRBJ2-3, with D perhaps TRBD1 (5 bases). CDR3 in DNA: TGTGCCACCGGTCAGGGAACAGATACGCAGTATTTT. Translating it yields CATGQGTDTQYF.